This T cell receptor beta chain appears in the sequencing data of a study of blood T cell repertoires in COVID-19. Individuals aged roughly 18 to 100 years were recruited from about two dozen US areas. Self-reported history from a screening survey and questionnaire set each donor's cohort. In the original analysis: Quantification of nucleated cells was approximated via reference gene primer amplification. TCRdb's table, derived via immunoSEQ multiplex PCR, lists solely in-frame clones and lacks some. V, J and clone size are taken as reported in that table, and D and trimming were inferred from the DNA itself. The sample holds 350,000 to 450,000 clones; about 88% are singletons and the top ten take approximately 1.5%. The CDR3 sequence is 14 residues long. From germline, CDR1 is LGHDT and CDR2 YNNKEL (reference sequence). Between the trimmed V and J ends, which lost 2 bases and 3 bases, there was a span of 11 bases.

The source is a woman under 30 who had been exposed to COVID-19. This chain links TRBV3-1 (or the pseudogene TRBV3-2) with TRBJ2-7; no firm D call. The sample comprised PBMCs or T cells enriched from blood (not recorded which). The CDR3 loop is CASSQSLANYEQYF. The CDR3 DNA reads TGTGCCAGCAGCCAATCCCTTGCGAACTACGAGCAGTACTTC.